Listed below are T cell receptor beta chains from one sample, sequenced in a study of shared clonotypes between healthy human individuals. Data came from immunoSEQ multiplex PCR; TCRdb stores just in-frame clones and leaves some out. The data contain roughly 2.4 million clones, approximately 96% of them singletons. Sample: naive CD4+ T cells sorted from blood. The receptors derive from a man aged 18 to 29 in good health. CDR3s include the opening cysteine and the closing phenylalanine or tryptophan. Each record gives: V gene, D gene, J gene, CDR3 length, clone size, CDR3 protein, CDR3 DNA. D genes are given only for firm matches. A clone size is listed for some rows: how often the clone was seen (once, few, many), or a class if it is expanded.

TRBV5-4	.	TRBJ1-1	14	.	CASQSNIMNTEAFF	TGTGCCAGCCAGAGTAACATAATGAACACTGAAGCTTTCTTT
TRBV7-9	TRBD1	TRBJ2-4	14	.	CASSFQGAPGIQYF	TGTGCCAGCAGCTTTCAGGGGGCGCCTGGTATTCAGTACTTC
TRBV4-3	TRBD1	TRBJ1-4	17	.	CASSQDRMAGGREKLFF	TGCGCCAGCAGCCAAGATAGGATGGCAGGGGGCCGGGAAAAACTGTTTTTT
TRBV14	TRBD2	TRBJ2-5	15	once	CASSLLAGGFETQYF	TGTGCCAGCAGCCTCCTAGCGGGGGGTTTTGAGACCCAGTACTTC
TRBV5-1	TRBD1	TRBJ2-3	16	.	CASSLSGTGSAGTQYF	TGCGCCAGCAGCTTGTCCGGGACAGGGAGCGCGGGTACGCAGTATTTT
TRBV18	.	TRBJ1-1	14	.	CASSTQGGQTEAFF	TGTGCCAGCTCAACCCAAGGGGGGCAGACTGAAGCTTTCTTT
TRBV6-6	.	TRBJ1-2	13	.	CASSSGSNYGYTF	TGTGCCAGCAGTTCTGGTTCTAACTATGGCTACACCTTC
TRBV28	TRBD1	TRBJ2-7	15	.	CASRLLGQGTYEQYF	TGTGCCAGCAGACTCCTGGGACAGGGGACCTACGAGCAGTACTTC
TRBV9	.	TRBJ1-1	13	.	CASSVGRNTEAFF	TGTGCCAGCAGCGTCGGCAGGAACACTGAAGCTTTCTTT
TRBV4-1	.	TRBJ2-1	16	.	CASSQDYSSSYNEQFF	TGCGCCAGCAGCCAGGACTACTCGAGCTCCTACAATGAGCAGTTCTTC
TRBV30	TRBD2	TRBJ2-5	15	.	CAWSGHRLAGETQYF	TGTGCCTGGAGTGGGCATCGACTAGCTGGAGAGACCCAGTACTTC
TRBV10-1	.	TRBJ2-2	15	.	CASSEGGWNTGELFF	TGCGCCAGCAGTGAGGGGGGCTGGAACACCGGGGAGCTGTTTTTT
TRBV5-4	.	TRBJ2-3	14	.	CASSLDSKSDTQYF	TGTGCCAGCAGCTTGGACTCCAAGTCAGATACGCAGTATTTT
TRBV7-2	.	TRBJ1-1	16	.	CASQMRGGGAHTEAFF	TGTGCCAGCCAAATGAGAGGGGGAGGGGCCCACACTGAAGCTTTCTTT
TRBV5-4	TRBD2	TRBJ2-7	15	.	CASSLDSGRNYEQYF	TGTGCCAGCAGCTTGGACAGCGGGAGAAACTACGAGCAGTACTTC
TRBV6-1	.	TRBJ2-3	11	.	CASSAVDTQYF	TGTGCCAGCAGCGCTGTGGATACGCAGTATTTT
TRBV15	.	TRBJ2-3	14	.	CATSRGTATDTQYF	TGTGCCACCAGCAGAGGGACAGCGACAGATACGCAGTATTTT
TRBV6-1	.	TRBJ1-2	17	.	CASSEIRGRGTNYGYTF	TGTGCCAGCAGTGAAATCAGGGGAAGAGGGACTAACTATGGCTACACCTTC
TRBV5-1	TRBD1	TRBJ1-6	14	few	CASSKGQGDSPLHF	TGCGCCAGCAGCAAGGGACAGGGGGATTCACCCCTCCACTTT
TRBV19	.	TRBJ2-6	15	.	CASSEHRAGANVLTF	TGTGCCAGTAGTGAACACAGGGCTGGGGCCAACGTCCTGACTTTC
TRBV6-6	.	TRBJ2-7	15	.	CASRKGQGSSYEQYF	TGTGCCAGCAGAAAGGGCCAGGGGTCCTCCTACGAGCAGTACTTC
TRBV5-1	TRBD1	TRBJ1-2	13	few	CASSLDRGYGYTF	TGCGCCAGCAGCTTGGACAGGGGCTATGGCTACACCTTC
TRBV18	.	TRBJ2-7	15	.	CASSPPTGGPYEQYF	TGTGCCAGCTCACCACCGACAGGCGGCCCCTACGAGCAGTACTTC
TRBV5-1	.	TRBJ2-3	13	.	CASSLGPTDTQYF	TGCGCCAGCAGCTTAGGACCCACAGATACGCAGTATTTT
TRBV6-4	.	TRBJ2-2	16	.	CASSERGGRNTGELFF	TGTGCCAGCAGTGAAAGGGGGGGCCGCAACACCGGGGAGCTGTTTTTT
TRBV28	TRBD1	TRBJ1-4	14	.	CASSPGGKNEKLFF	TGTGCCAGCAGTCCAGGGGGAAAGAATGAAAAACTGTTTTTT
TRBV9	TRBD1	TRBJ1-4	16	.	CASSGTGGAGNEKLFF	TGTGCCAGCAGCGGGACAGGGGGCGCGGGTAATGAAAAACTGTTTTTT
TRBV27	.	TRBJ1-6	13	.	CASSQLQNSPLHF	TGTGCCAGCAGTCAACTCCAGAATTCACCCCTCCACTTT
TRBV2	.	TRBJ1-5	15	once	CASSRIGRANQPQHF	TGTGCCAGCAGCCGCATAGGACGCGCCAATCAGCCCCAGCATTTT
TRBV15	.	TRBJ2-3	13	.	CATSRDLADTQYF	TGTGCCACCAGCAGAGATCTTGCAGATACGCAGTATTTT
TRBV5-1	TRBD2	TRBJ2-3	13	.	CASSLGGEDTQYF	TGCGCCAGCAGCCTCGGGGGGGAGGATACGCAGTATTTT